Listed below are T cell receptor beta chains from one sample, sequenced in a study of cytomegalovirus exposure and HLA in healthy donors. Sequencing was performed with immunoSEQ multiplex PCR; in TCRdb, only in-frame clones are kept and a portion is missing. The top ten hold 3.5% to 5% of the sample, which has about 150,000 clones, about 87% seen once. What was sequenced was PBMCs. The receptor source for this set is a man in his late teens or twenties in good health and CMV-seropositive. Each CDR3 is given without its conserved first and last residue. D genes are given only for firm matches.

j_gene	d_gene	v_gene	CDR3aa
TRBJ2-7	TRBD2	TRBV4-1	ASSAASGDYYEQY
TRBJ1-2	NA	TRBV28	ASSLGGGNYGYT
TRBJ2-7	TRBD1	TRBV13	ASSLGQGAAYEQY
TRBJ1-4	NA	TRBV4-2	ASQNLGSRNEKLF
TRBJ1-3	NA	TRBV15	ATSRDRQARNTIY
TRBJ2-3	NA	TRBV7-8	ASSPSGPNTQY
TRBJ2-5	NA	TRBV2	ASSDRRARETQY
TRBJ1-2	NA	TRBV7-9	ASSSGWGALGYGYT
TRBJ2-4	NA	TRBV7-8	ASSPTVLAKNIQY
TRBJ2-1	TRBD2	TRBV4-1	ASSLLAGATYNEQF
TRBJ1-2	NA	TRBV4-2	ASSPLEQGYGYT
TRBJ2-7	TRBD1	TRBV6-6	ASSQLQGRAGEQY
TRBJ2-7	TRBD1	TRBV10-3	AISDLPPGTGLTYEQY
TRBJ2-5	TRBD2	TRBV7-2	ASSRTSGGAETQY
TRBJ1-4	NA	TRBV2	ASKGWNEKLF
TRBJ2-7	NA	TRBV30	AWGWTETYEQY
TRBJ1-2	TRBD1	TRBV19	ASMTSGTGGFGYT
TRBJ2-7	TRBD2	TRBV15	ATSRDPAGGSYEQY
TRBJ1-1	NA	TRBV6-5	ASSLGTRLEAF
TRBJ1-2	TRBD1	TRBV6-5	ASSLGGRGYT
TRBJ1-5	TRBD1	TRBV28	ASSLYQGASQPQH
TRBJ2-1	NA	TRBV6-1	ASSEVVNEQF
TRBJ2-1	NA	TRBV7-9	ASSSSTRAGQF
TRBJ1-5	TRBD1	TRBV6-5	ASSSDRESNQPQH
TRBJ2-7	TRBD1	TRBV27	ASRRHRGRLGGQDYEQY
TRBJ2-7	TRBD2	TRBV6-1	ASSEWASGRNSYEQY
TRBJ2-5	TRBD2	TRBV5-4	ASSLEGLAGKETQY
TRBJ1-3	NA	TRBV6-5	ASRPTGTGNTIY
TRBJ1-1	NA	TRBV27	ASSWAVNTEAF
TRBJ1-1	NA	TRBV18	ASSPGQARTEAF
TRBJ2-2	TRBD2	TRBV27	ASSLAGGPGELF
TRBJ1-1	NA	TRBV15	ATSRQMNTEAF
TRBJ1-1	NA	TRBV9	ASSEGPGTEAF
TRBJ2-7	NA	TRBV18	ASSSPGRGSYEQY
TRBJ1-3	NA	TRBV5-1	ASSLEPGSGNTIY
TRBJ1-5	NA	TRBV19	ASSIRQVNQPQH
TRBJ2-7	TRBD1	TRBV19	ASSTPGQTLYEQY
TRBJ1-5	TRBD1	TRBV19	ASSIGSGTGLNQPQH
TRBJ2-1	TRBD2	TRBV5-7	ASSFSGIAGKFEQF
TRBJ1-2	TRBD1	TRBV5-1	ASSWGTGLIYGYT
TRBJ1-3	NA	TRBV7-9	ASSSPRSGGGNTIY
TRBJ1-1	NA	TRBV10-3	AIRGAGNTEAF
TRBJ1-1	NA	TRBV15	ATSRQGLGGAF
TRBJ2-4	NA	TRBV27	ASSGGHIQY
TRBJ1-2	NA	TRBV14	ASSHGRYSNYGYT
TRBJ2-6	NA	TRBV9	ASSAGVSGANVLT
TRBJ1-5	NA	TRBV28	ASSTGYQPQH
TRBJ2-7	NA	TRBV7-9	ASSSPSRSYEQY
TRBJ2-7	TRBD1	TRBV10-1	ASSLGQGYEQY
TRBJ2-7	NA	TRBV11-1	ASSLRSGTGSSYEQY
TRBJ1-2	NA	TRBV25-1	ASRGQSFYGYT
TRBJ1-2	NA	TRBV28	ASSLGGTYGYT
TRBJ2-5	NA	TRBV4-2	ASSPRATYQETQY
TRBJ2-7	NA	TRBV7-9	ASSRVGHEQY
TRBJ2-3	TRBD2	TRBV7-3	ASSRGGAFGTDTQY
TRBJ1-5	TRBD1	TRBV6-5	ASRQTGGELAQH
TRBJ2-3	NA	TRBV7-9	ASSLFDRRGTDTQY